The rows below give T cell receptor beta chains drawn from one sample of a study of control samples from healthy donors and cancer patients. The protocol was immunoSEQ multiplex PCR, while the TCRdb copy is restricted to in-frame clones and leaves out a portion. The repertoire holds fewer than 45,000 clones, with approximately 90% as singletons. Sequenced material: PBMCs. The origin of the receptors is a woman aged 35 to 49 with head and neck cancer. Each CDR3 is given with its conserved first and last residue. Fields, in order: J gene, clone size, D gene, V gene, CDR3 protein, CDR3 DNA. D genes are given only for firm matches. Clone size, where shown, is once, few, many, or a class for clones that have expanded.

TRBJ2-2,.,TRBD1,TRBV5-1,CASSLEAGGTGELFF,TGCGCCAGCAGCTTGGAGGCAGGGGGCACCGGGGAGCTGTTTTTT
TRBJ1-1,.,.,TRBV18,CASSPVDVGNTEAFF,TGTGCCAGCTCACCAGTGGACGTTGGGAACACTGAAGCTTTCTTT
TRBJ2-3,.,.,TRBV10-2,CASSLQGDTQYF,TGCGCCAGCAGCTTACAGGGTGATACGCAGTATTTT
TRBJ1-4,.,TRBD1,TRBV7-2,CASRQEPPGQGRKELFF,TGTGCCAGCAGACAAGAGCCCCCGGGACAGGGTCGAAAGGAACTGTTTTTT
TRBJ2-1,once,TRBD2,TRBV20-1,CSASRAGTSTYNEQFF,TGCAGTGCTAGTAGGGCCGGGACTAGCACCTACAATGAGCAGTTCTTC
TRBJ2-5,.,.,TRBV10-3,CAISESGGQETQYF,TGTGCCATCAGTGAGTCGGGGGGCCAAGAGACCCAGTACTTC
TRBJ2-5,.,.,TRBV10-3,CAISESAPVRETQYF,TGTGCCATCAGTGAGTCGGCGCCGGTGCGGGAGACCCAGTACTTC
TRBJ2-6,.,.,TRBV7-6,CASSLVLGAGANVLTF,TGTGCCAGCAGCTTAGTGCTGGGGGCTGGGGCCAACGTCCTGACTTTC
TRBJ2-1,once,.,TRBV14,CASSPRLSAYNEQFF,TGTGCCAGCAGCCCCCGACTTTCGGCCTACAATGAGCAGTTCTTC
TRBJ2-1,.,.,TRBV27,CASSFRSSAYNEQFF,TGTGCCAGCAGTTTCCGAAGTAGCGCCTACAATGAGCAGTTCTTC